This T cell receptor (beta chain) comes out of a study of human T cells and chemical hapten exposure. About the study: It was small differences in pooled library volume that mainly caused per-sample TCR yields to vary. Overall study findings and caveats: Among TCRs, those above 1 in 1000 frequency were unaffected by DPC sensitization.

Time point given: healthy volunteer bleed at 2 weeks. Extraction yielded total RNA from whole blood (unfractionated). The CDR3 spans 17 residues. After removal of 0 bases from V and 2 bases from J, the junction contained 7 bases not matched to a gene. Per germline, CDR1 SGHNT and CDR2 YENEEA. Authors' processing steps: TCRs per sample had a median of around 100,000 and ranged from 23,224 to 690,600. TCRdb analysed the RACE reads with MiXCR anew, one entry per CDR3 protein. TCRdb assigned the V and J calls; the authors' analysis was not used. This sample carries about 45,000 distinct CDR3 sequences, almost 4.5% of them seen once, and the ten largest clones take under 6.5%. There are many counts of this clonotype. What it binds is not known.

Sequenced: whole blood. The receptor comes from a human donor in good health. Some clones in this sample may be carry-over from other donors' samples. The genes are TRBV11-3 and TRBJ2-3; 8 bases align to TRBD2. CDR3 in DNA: TGTGCCAGCAGCTTAGAGACAAGCGGGAGAATCACAGATACGCAGTATTTT. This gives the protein CASSLETSGRITDTQYF.